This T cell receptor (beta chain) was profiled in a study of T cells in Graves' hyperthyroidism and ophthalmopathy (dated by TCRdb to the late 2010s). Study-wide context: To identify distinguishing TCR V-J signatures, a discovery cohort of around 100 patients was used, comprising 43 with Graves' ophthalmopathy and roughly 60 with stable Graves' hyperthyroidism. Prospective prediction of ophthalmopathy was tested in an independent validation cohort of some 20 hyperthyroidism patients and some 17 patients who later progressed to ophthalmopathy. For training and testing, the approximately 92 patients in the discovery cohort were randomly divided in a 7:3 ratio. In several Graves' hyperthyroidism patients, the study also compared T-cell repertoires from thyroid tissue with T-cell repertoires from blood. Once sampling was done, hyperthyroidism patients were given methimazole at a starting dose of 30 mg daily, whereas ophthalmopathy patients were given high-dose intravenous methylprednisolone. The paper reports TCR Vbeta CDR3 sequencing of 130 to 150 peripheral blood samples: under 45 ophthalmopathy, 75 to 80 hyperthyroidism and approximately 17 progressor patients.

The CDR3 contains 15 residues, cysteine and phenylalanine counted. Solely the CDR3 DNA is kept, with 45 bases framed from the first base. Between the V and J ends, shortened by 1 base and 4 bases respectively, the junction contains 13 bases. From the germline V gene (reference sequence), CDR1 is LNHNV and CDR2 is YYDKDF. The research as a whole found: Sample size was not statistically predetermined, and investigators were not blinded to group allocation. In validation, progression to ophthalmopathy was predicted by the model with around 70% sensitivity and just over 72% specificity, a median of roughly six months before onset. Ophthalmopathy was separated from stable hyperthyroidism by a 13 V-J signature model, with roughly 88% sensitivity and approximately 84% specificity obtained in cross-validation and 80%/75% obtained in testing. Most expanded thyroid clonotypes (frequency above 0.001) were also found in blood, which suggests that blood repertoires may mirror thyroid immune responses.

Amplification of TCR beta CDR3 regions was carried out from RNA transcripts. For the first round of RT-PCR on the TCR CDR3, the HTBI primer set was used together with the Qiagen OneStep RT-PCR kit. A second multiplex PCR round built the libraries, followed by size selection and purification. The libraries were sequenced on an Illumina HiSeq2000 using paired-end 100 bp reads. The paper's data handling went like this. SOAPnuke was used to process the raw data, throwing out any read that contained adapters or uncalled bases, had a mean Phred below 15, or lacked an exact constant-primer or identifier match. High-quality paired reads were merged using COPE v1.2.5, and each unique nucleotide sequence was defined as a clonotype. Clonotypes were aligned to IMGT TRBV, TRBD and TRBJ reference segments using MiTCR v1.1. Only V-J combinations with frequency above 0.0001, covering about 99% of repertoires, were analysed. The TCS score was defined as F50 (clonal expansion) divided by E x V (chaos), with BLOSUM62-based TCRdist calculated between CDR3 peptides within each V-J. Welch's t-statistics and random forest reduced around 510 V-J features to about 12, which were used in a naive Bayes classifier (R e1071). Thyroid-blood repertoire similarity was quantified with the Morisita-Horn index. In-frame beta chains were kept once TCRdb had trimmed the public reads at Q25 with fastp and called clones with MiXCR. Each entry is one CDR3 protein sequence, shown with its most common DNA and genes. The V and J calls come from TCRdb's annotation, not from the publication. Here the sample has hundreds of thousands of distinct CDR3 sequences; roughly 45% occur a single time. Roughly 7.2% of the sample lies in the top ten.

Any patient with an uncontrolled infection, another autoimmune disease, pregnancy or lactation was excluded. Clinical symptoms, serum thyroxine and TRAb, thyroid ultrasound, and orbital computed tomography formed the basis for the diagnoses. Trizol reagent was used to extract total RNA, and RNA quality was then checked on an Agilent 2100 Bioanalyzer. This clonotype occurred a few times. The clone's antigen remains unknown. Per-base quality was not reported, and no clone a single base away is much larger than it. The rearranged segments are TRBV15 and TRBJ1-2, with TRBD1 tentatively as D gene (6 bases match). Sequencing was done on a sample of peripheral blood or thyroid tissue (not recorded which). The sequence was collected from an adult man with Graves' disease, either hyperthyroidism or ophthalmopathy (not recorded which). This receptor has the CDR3 CATSRAPGQFYGYTF. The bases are TGTGCCACCAGCAGAGCCCCGGGACAATTCTATGGCTACACCTTC.